Each of the 31 T cell receptor beta chains below was sequenced from the same sample in a study of blood T cell repertoires in COVID-19. Measured with immunoSEQ multiplex PCR; TCRdb has only the in-frame clones, and not every one. The repertoire holds a few hundred thousand clones, with around 90% as singletons. Sequencing was performed on peripheral blood. The source is a woman aged 40 to 49 who had recovered from COVID-19.

Details on this clone: This sample also contains other DNA sequences that code for the same CDR3. The CDR3 DNA reads TGCAGCGTTGGGGCCTCTGGGGCCAACGTCCTGACTTTC. As protein: CSVGASGANVLTF. The chain uses TRBV29-1 and TRBJ2-6; D gene uncertain. The CDR3 contains 13 residues. CDR1 and CDR2 from the germline V gene are SQVTM and ANQGSEA. Trimming removed 4 bases from V and 0 bases from J, with 4 bases in between.

This chain joins TRBV24-1 and TRBJ2-1, with D perhaps TRBD2 (6 bases). Germline CDR1 and CDR2: KGHDR and SFDVKD. The CDR3 runs to 16 residues. Trimming took 5 bases from V and 4 from J, leaving 17 bases between them. The CDR3: CATSGRRRDSYNEQFF. The CDR3 region has the DNA TGTGCCACCAGTGGCCGCAGGAGGGACTCGTACAATGAGCAGTTCTTC.

V is TRBV10-1 and J is TRBJ2-7; the D is unclear. Germline V gives CDR1 WNHNN, CDR2 SYGVQD (reference sequence). V lost 3 bases, J lost 1 base, and 7 bases lay in between. There are 13 residues in the CDR3. Here the CDR3 reads CASSDGASYEQYF. The CDR3, as DNA: TGCGCCAGCAGTGATGGAGCGTCCTACGAGCAGTACTTC.

The chain couples TRBV28 to TRBJ2-3; 9 bases fit TRBD2. CDR1 and CDR2 (germline): MDHEN, SYDVKM. There are 19 residues in the CDR3. V gave up 5 bases and J gave up 0 bases; unmatched junction bases: 15. In DNA form, the CDR3 reads TGTGCCAGCAGTGGGGGTGGGCTAGCGGGACTATTTAGCACAGATACGCAGTATTTT. Its protein is CASSGGGLAGLFSTDTQYF.

J is TRBJ2-2 and V is TRBV29-1, with D possibly matching TRBD2 (6 bases). The germline V and J ends were trimmed by 4 bases and 3 bases, with 15 bases remaining between them. Per germline, CDR1 SQVTM and CDR2 ANQGSEA. This CDR3 region has 15 residues. This chain's CDR3 is CSVVEAGTYTGELFF. The CDR3 bases are TGCAGCGTTGTCGAGGCAGGGACTTACACCGGGGAGCTGTTTTTT.

In its sample, this clone was seen a few times. The chain combines TRBV5-4 with TRBJ2-3, with D possibly matching TRBD2 (6 bases). There are 20 residues in the CDR3. Trimming pared 3 bases from V and 0 bases from J, leaving 26 bases between. The germline gives CDR1 SGHNT, CDR2 YYREEE (reference sequence). The CDR3 sequence is CASSSGINGRGVTSTDTQYF. CDR3 nucleotides: TGTGCCAGCAGCTCCGGAATAAACGGGAGAGGGGTTACTAGCACAGATACGCAGTATTTT.

This clone was observed a few times. This chain uses TRBV28 with TRBJ1-1, with a weak D call TRBD1 (5 bases). V dropped 2 bases and J dropped 0 bases, with 10 bases sitting between them. The CDR3 extends over 15 amino acids. In germline, CDR1 is MDHEN, CDR2 SYDVKM. In DNA form, the CDR3 reads TGTGCCAGCAGTTTACCCCAACAGGTGAACACTGAAGCTTTCTTT. Residues: CASSLPQQVNTEAFF.

This rearrangement joins TRBV10-3 to TRBJ2-1, with a weak D call TRBD2 (5 bases). V lost 2 bases and J 8 bases, leaving 7 bases between the germline ends. This CDR3 has 12 residues. From germline, CDR1 is ENHRY and CDR2 SYGVKD. CDR3 in amino acids: CAISEEGYEQFF. The CDR3 nucleotides are TGTGCCATCAGTGAGGAGGGTTATGAGCAGTTCTTC.

This rearrangement joins TRBV30 to TRBJ1-3, with a weak D call TRBD1 (6 bases). The CDR3 runs 14 residues. Trimming took off 3 bases at V and 2 bases at J, with 11 bases between the two ends. CDR1 is GTSNPN and CDR2 is SVGIG in the germline V gene (reference sequence). Written as DNA, the CDR3 is TGTGCCTGGAGGTCCCGACAGGCTGGAAACACCATATATTTT. Protein sequence: CAWRSRQAGNTIYF.

This clone was detected once. This sequence joins TRBV30 and TRBJ2-4, with D tentatively TRBD1 (5 bases). Germline-derived CDR1 and CDR2 are GTSNPN and SVGIG (reference sequence). The CDR3 is 13 residues long. V was clipped by 2 bases and J by 6 bases, with 11 bases between them. The CDR3 DNA sequence: TGTGCCTGGAGTATAGACAGAAGAAACATTCAGTACTTC. It is translated as CAWSIDRRNIQYF.

The J gene is TRBJ2-1, the V gene TRBV4-1, with D possibly TRBD1 on 5 matching bases. CDR1 and CDR2 (germline): MGHRA, YSYEKL. The CDR3 totals 15 residues. V was clipped by 4 bases and J by 8 bases, with 18 bases between them. The CDR3 DNA sequence: TGCGCCAGCAGCCCTAGACTCGCAGGGCTTGATGAGCAGTTCTTC. Protein sequence: CASSPRLAGLDEQFF.

V is TRBV24-1 and J is TRBJ2-1; 11 bases are a match to TRBD2. In germline, CDR1 is KGHDR, CDR2 SFDVKD. The CDR3 is made up of 17 amino acids. J lost 2 bases, V lost 1 base, and 3 bases had no gene match. CDR3 DNA sequence: TGTGCCACCAGTGATTTTACTAGCGGGAGTCCCTACAATGAGCAGTTCTTC. It specifies CATSDFTSGSPYNEQFF.

This sequence joins TRBV6-5 and TRBJ1-1, with a weak D call TRBD1 (6 bases). The length of the CDR3 is 13 residues. The V and J ends lost 10 bases and 3 bases respectively, with 15 bases between them. The germline CDR1 and CDR2 sequences are MNHEY and SVGAGI. CDR3 residues: CATPRGKDTEAFF. CDR3 coding DNA: TGTGCCACCCCCAGGGGAAAGGACACTGAAGCTTTCTTT.

The rearrangement joins TRBV10-1 to TRBJ2-1, with 10 nucleotides matching TRBD2. Germline V gene sequence: CDR1 WNHNN, CDR2 SYGVQD (reference sequence). V shed 2 bases, J shed 5 bases, and the junction held 0 bases outside the gene matches. The CDR3 extends over 14 amino acids. This CDR3 is CASSESGRDNEQFF. As DNA, the CDR3 is TGCGCCAGCAGTGAGAGCGGGAGGGACAATGAGCAGTTCTTC.

The CDR3 DNA is TGTGCCAGCAGTGAATCCGGGGTCCGCACCGGGGAGCTGTTTTTT. This encodes CASSESGVRTGELFF. The rearrangement links TRBV2 to TRBJ2-2, with a weak D call TRBD2 (5 bases). The CDR3 runs 15 residues. Trimming took 2 bases from V and 4 from J, leaving 11 bases between them. Germline V gene lookup returns CDR1 SNHLY and CDR2 FYNNEI.

The CDR3 is CASSPMMPGTSGRFRTDTQYF. The CDR3, as DNA: TGTGCCAGCAGCCCGATGATGCCCGGGACTAGCGGGAGGTTTAGGACAGATACGCAGTATTTT. V and J are TRBV14 and TRBJ2-3; 15 bases are shared with TRBD2. J lost 3 bases, V lost 4 bases, and 17 bases had no gene match. This CDR3 contains 21 residues. Germline V gives CDR1 SGHDN, CDR2 FVKESK.

This CDR3 is CASVRDSEETQYF. The CDR3 DNA reads as TGTGCCAGCGTCCGGGACAGTGAAGAGACCCAGTACTTC. V usage is TRBV25-1 and J usage is TRBJ2-5; 7 positions agree with TRBD1. After removal of 8 bases from V and 3 bases from J, the junction contained 6 bases not matched to a gene. CDR1 is MGHDK and CDR2 is SYGVNS in the germline V gene. This CDR3 comprises 13 residues.

The rearrangement joins TRBV5-1 to TRBJ2-7, with TRBD2 as a possible D gene (6 bases). Trimming took off 2 bases at V and 0 bases at J, with 12 bases between the two ends. This CDR3 contains 15 residues. From germline, CDR1 is SGHRS and CDR2 YFSETQ. The CDR3 bases are TGCGCCAGCAGCTTTTCCAGTAGCGGCTCCTACGAGCAGTACTTC. Amino acid sequence: CASSFSSSGSYEQYF.

This chain connects TRBV7-3 to TRBJ2-1; 7 nucleotides match TRBD2. V lost 4 bases and J lost 5; bases outside the gene matches: 8. This CDR3 is built from 15 residues. CDR1 is SGHTA and CDR2 is FQGTGA in the germline V gene. The CDR3 DNA sequence: TGTGCCAGCAGCTCGGGCGGGAGTATGAACAATGAGCAGTTCTTC. It translates to CASSSGGSMNNEQFF.

The V call is TRBV5-4, the J call TRBJ2-7; 11 nucleotides match TRBD2. CDR3 length: 14 residues. Looked up from germline, CDR1 is SGHNT and CDR2 is YYREEE (reference sequence). V was clipped by 7 bases and J by 5 bases; unmatched bases: 8. For the CDR3, the DNA is TGTGCCAGCGGACCTAGCGGGAGGAGGGACGAGCAGTACTTC. Encoded protein: CASGPSGRRDEQYF.

The genes are TRBV6-1 and TRBJ2-7; D is perhaps TRBD2 (6 bases). Germline CDR1 is MNHNS and CDR2 is SASEGT. The CDR3 covers 15 residues. Between the trimmed V and J ends, which lost 2 bases and 2 bases, there was a span of 13 bases. The CDR3 coding sequence is TGTGCCAGCAGTGAAAATCCGGGAGTGGCCTACGAGCAGTACTTC. It is translated as CASSENPGVAYEQYF.

This clone has more than one count but fewer than ten. The chain is built from TRBV3-1 (or the pseudogene TRBV3-2) and TRBJ2-1, with TRBD1 matching 7 bases. Germline loops: CDR1 LGHDT, CDR2 YNNKEL (reference sequence). V lost 3 bases and J lost 0; bases outside the gene matches: 5. The CDR3 covers 16 residues. The CDR3 is CASSHLRDSSYNEQFF. The CDR3 DNA sequence: TGTGCCAGCAGCCATCTCCGGGACAGCTCCTACAATGAGCAGTTCTTC.

This clone turned up a few times. V is TRBV4-1 and J is TRBJ1-1; weak D call: TRBD1 (6 bases). Germline CDR1 MGHRA, CDR2 YSYEKL. V was trimmed by 8 bases and J by 8 bases, leaving 18 bases between them. The CDR3 runs 13 residues. CDR3 in DNA: TGCGCCAGCGTGGGGGCTGTTCGTCGGGAAGCTTTCTTT. This translates into CASVGAVRREAFF.

V usage is TRBV29-1 and J usage is TRBJ2-7; 14 positions match TRBD2. The CDR3 is 16 amino acids. Germline loops: CDR1 SQVTM, CDR2 ANQGSEA. The trim removed 3 bases at V and 3 bases at J, leaving 7 bases unmatched. CDR3 sequence: CSVEGTSGGEYYEQYF. In nucleotides, the CDR3 is TGCAGCGTTGAGGGGACTAGCGGGGGCGAATACTACGAGCAGTACTTC.

This chain uses TRBV10-1 with TRBJ2-2; the match to TRBD1 covers 7 bases. Germline trimming cut 6 bases from V and 0 bases from J; bases unmatched to any gene: 4. CDR1 WNHNN and CDR2 SYGVQD come from the germline V gene (reference sequence). The CDR3 consists of 15 residues. This CDR3 is CASSTGTANTGELFF. The CDR3 DNA follows: TGCGCCAGCAGCACCGGGACAGCGAACACCGGGGAGCTGTTTTTT.

The chain has TRBV6-4 and TRBJ2-2; TRBD1 matches 12 bases. J lost 2 bases, V lost 4 bases, and 5 bases had no gene match. Germline V gives CDR1 MRHNA, CDR2 SNTAGT. The CDR3 loop spans 17 amino acids. The CDR3, as DNA: TGTGCCAGCAGTGCCCAGGGACAGGGGGCAAACACCGGGGAGCTGTTTTTT. Its translation is CASSAQGQGANTGELFF.

The chain joins TRBV28 to TRBJ2-1, with TRBD1 matching 8 bases. CDR1 is MDHEN, CDR2 SYDVKM, per germline. V was pared by 5 bases and J by 3 bases, with 9 bases of the junction left unmatched. The CDR3 is 16 residues long. In DNA form, the CDR3 reads TGTGCCAGCAGTGGGGCAGGTGGACAGGGCTACAATGAGCAGTTCTTC. This gives the protein CASSGAGGQGYNEQFF.

V and J are TRBV29-1 and TRBJ2-1, with 10 bases identical to TRBD1. V shed 7 bases and J 5 bases; nucleotides not matched to a gene: 8. CDR3 length equals 14 residues. CDR1 is SQVTM and CDR2 is ANQGSEA in the germline V gene. CDR3 amino acids: CSGLGQGRDNEQFF. Here the CDR3 DNA reads TGCAGCGGGCTGGGACAGGGGAGGGACAATGAGCAGTTCTTC.

The chain has TRBV28 and TRBJ2-7, with 7 positions matching TRBD2. CDR1 MDHEN and CDR2 SYDVKM come from the germline V gene. Unmatched junction bases numbered 12, after V lost 5 bases and J lost 2 bases. CDR3 length equals 16 residues. CDR3: CASSPSGLAEPYEQYF. The CDR3 region has the DNA TGTGCCAGCAGTCCCTCGGGGCTAGCGGAGCCCTACGAGCAGTACTTC.

The chain recombines TRBV24-1 with TRBJ2-5; TRBD2 is a possible D gene (6 bases). Trimming took off 0 bases at V and 9 bases at J, with 7 bases between the two ends. Germline V gene data show CDR1 as KGHDR and CDR2 as SFDVKD. The CDR3 is 12 amino acids. Written as DNA, the CDR3 is TGTGCCACCAGTGATTTGTGGGGGGCCCAGTACTTC. It translates to CATSDLWGAQYF.

The gene calls are TRBV5-1 and TRBJ2-6, with D hard to call. Trimming stripped 0 bases from V and 0 bases from J, with 7 bases between. Germline values: CDR1 SGHRS, CDR2 YFSETQ. This CDR3 is built from 16 residues. In nucleotides, the CDR3 is TGCGCCAGCAGCTTGGCCCCCAGCTCTGGGGCCAACGTCCTGACTTTC. This sequence encodes CASSLAPSSGANVLTF.